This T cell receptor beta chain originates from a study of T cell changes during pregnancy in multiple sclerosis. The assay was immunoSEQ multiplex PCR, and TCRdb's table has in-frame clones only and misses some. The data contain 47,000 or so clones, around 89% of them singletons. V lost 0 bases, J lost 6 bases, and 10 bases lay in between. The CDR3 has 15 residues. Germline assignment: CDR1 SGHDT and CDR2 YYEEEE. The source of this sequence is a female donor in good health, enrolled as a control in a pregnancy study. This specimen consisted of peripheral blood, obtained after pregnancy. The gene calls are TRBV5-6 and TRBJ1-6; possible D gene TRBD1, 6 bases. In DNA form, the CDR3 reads TGTGCCAGCAGCTTGGAAGGGACACTTAATTCACCCCTCCACTTT. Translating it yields CASSLEGTLNSPLHF.